The 25 T cell receptor beta chains below all came from one sample that was sequenced in a study of memory CD4+ T cells and cytomegalovirus serostatus. Profiling relied on immunoSEQ multiplex PCR, and the TCRdb table lists in-frame clones only, not all of them. The repertoire consists of over 65,000 clones, with around 82% occurring once and the leading ten covering 2.5% to 3%. The sort gate was single viable CD3+CD4+CD8-CD45RO+ cells for memory CD4+ T cells. Sequenced sample: memory CD4+ T cells from blood. These receptors all come from an adult in good health and CMV-seropositive.

The CDR3 region is CASDDPGQGTEAFF. The CDR3 DNA reads TGTGCCAGCGACGACCCGGGACAGGGGACTGAAGCTTTCTTT. The gene calls are TRBV19 and TRBJ1-1, with TRBD1 identical over 10 bases. The junction had 9 bases not matched to a gene; V was cut back by 9 bases and J by 5 bases. The CDR3 is 14 residues long. Germline V gene sequence: CDR1 LNHDA, CDR2 SQIVND (reference sequence).

The chain couples TRBV7-2 to TRBJ1-1, with unresolved D. The CDR3 contains 16 residues. The germline CDR1 and CDR2 sequences are SGHTA and FQGNSA. V shed 1 base and J shed 0 bases, with 12 bases lying between them. The CDR3, as DNA: TGTGCCAGCAGCTTAGGTGGGCGGTTTATGAACACTGAAGCTTTCTTT. It codes for CASSLGGRFMNTEAFF. Based on the CDR3 plus reference TRBV7-2 and TRBJ1-1, the full variable domain is GAGVSQSPSNKVTEKGKDVELRCDPISGHTALYWYRQSLGQGLEFLIYFQGNSAPDKSGLPSDRFSAERTGGSVSTLTIQRTQQEDSAVYLCASSLGGRFMNTEAFFGQGTRLTVV.

The chain employs TRBV28 and TRBJ2-1; 16 bases are shared with TRBD2. Germline V gene lookup returns CDR1 MDHEN and CDR2 SYDVKM. J was trimmed by 9 bases and V by 6 bases; bases with no gene match: 8. The CDR3 spans 16 residues. This CDR3 is CASSPRGTSGGVEQFF. CDR3 sequence (DNA): TGTGCCAGCAGCCCCAGAGGGACTAGCGGGGGGGTTGAGCAGTTCTTC.

V and J are TRBV7-9 and TRBJ1-1; 7 nucleotides match TRBD1. CDR3 length equals 14 residues. The germline CDR1 and CDR2 sequences are SEHNR and FQNEAQ (reference sequence). V lost 2 bases, J lost 1 base, and 1 base stayed unmatched. CDR3 loop: CASSLTGANTEAFF. In nucleotides, the CDR3 is TGTGCCAGCAGCTTAACAGGGGCGAACACTGAAGCTTTCTTT.

This clone appeared a few times. The chain uses TRBV5-1 and TRBJ2-7, with 8 bases that match TRBD2. In germline, CDR1 is SGHRS, CDR2 YFSETQ. The CDR3 loop spans 14 amino acids. This CDR3 is CVSGGSRPSYEQYF. CDR3 DNA sequence: TGCGTTTCGGGGGGGTCCCGTCCCTCCTACGAGCAGTACTTC.

The chain is built from TRBV4-1 and TRBJ2-1, with 7 nucleotides matching TRBD2. Germline V gene sequence: CDR1 MGHRA, CDR2 YSYEKL. This CDR3 is built from 15 residues. The V segment lost 0 bases and the J segment 4 bases; nucleotides outside the gene matches: 3. This chain's CDR3 is CASSQEGAGYNEQFF. For the CDR3, the DNA is TGCGCCAGCAGCCAAGAAGGAGCGGGGTACAATGAGCAGTTCTTC.

The rearrangement joins TRBV19 to TRBJ2-7; no reliable D call. The germline V gene encodes CDR1 LNHDA and CDR2 SQIVND (reference sequence). V lost 6 bases to trimming and J lost 4 bases, with 10 bases between them. The CDR3 contains 12 residues. The CDR3: CASREPPYEQYF. The CDR3 coding sequence is TGTGCCAGTAGAGAGCCCCCGTACGAGCAGTACTTC.

The rearrangement joins TRBV5-1 to TRBJ1-1; D not certain. The germline V gene has CDR1 SGHRS and CDR2 YFSETQ. The CDR3 is 12 amino acids. The ends were cut back, 2 bases at V and 1 base at J, with 3 bases in the middle. The CDR3 here is CASSFQNTEAFF. The CDR3 DNA reads as TGCGCCAGCAGCTTTCAGAACACTGAAGCTTTCTTT.

J is TRBJ2-1 and V is TRBV7-2; tentative D call: TRBD2 (5 bases). This CDR3 spans 13 amino acids. Per germline, CDR1 SGHTA and CDR2 FQGNSA. Trimming removed 5 bases at V and 3 bases at J, with 8 bases between. This CDR3 reads CASSPGVYNEQFF. The CDR3 bases are TGTGCCAGCAGCCCCGGGGTCTACAATGAGCAGTTCTTC.

The count of this clone is one. The CDR3 nucleotides read TGTGCCAGCAGGGATCAGGGCCCCTATGGCTACACCTTC. It codes for CASRDQGPYGYTF. J is TRBJ1-2 and V is TRBV28, with D maybe TRBD1 (5 bases). Germline CDR1 and CDR2: MDHEN and SYDVKM. This CDR3 comprises 13 residues. Trimming removed 6 bases at V and 4 bases at J, with 12 bases between.

V and J are TRBV30 and TRBJ2-2; TRBD1 might be the D (5 bases). Germline V CDR1 and CDR2: GTSNPN, SVGIG (reference sequence). The CDR3 sequence is 15 residues long. The germline V and J ends were trimmed by 8 bases and 0 bases, with 16 bases remaining between them. CDR3 amino acids: CATTRQTTNTGELFF. As DNA, the CDR3 is TGTGCCACCACCCGACAGACGACGAACACCGGGGAGCTGTTTTTT.

This chain links TRBV9 with TRBJ1-6, with D tentatively TRBD1 (6 bases). Germline assignment: CDR1 SGDLS and CDR2 YYNGEE. The CDR3 totals 16 residues. V shed 0 bases and J shed 7 bases, with 14 bases lying between them. In DNA, the CDR3 is TGTGCCAGCAGCGTAGGCCCGGGGGCGCGAAATTCACCCCTCCACTTT. This codes for CASSVGPGARNSPLHF.

The V gene is TRBV5-4, the J gene TRBJ1-4, with D perhaps matching TRBD1 (5 bases). CDR3 length equals 14 residues. CDR1 SGHNT and CDR2 YYREEE come from the germline V gene (reference sequence). The ends were cut back, 2 bases at V and 5 bases at J, with 10 bases in the middle. Here the CDR3 reads CASSLGRGNEKLFF. For the CDR3, the DNA is TGTGCCAGCAGCTTAGGACGGGGGAATGAAAAACTGTTTTTT.

The V gene is TRBV4-1, the J gene TRBJ2-3; TRBD2 matches at 12 bases. CDR3 length equals 18 residues. Germline CDR1 is MGHRA and CDR2 is YSYEKL. Losses at the gene ends were 4 bases for V and 2 bases for J; bases not matched to a gene: 10. The CDR3: CASSLRTLAGGNTDTQYF. The CDR3 DNA reads TGCGCCAGCAGCCTGAGAACCCTAGCGGGAGGGAACACAGATACGCAGTATTTT.

The V gene is TRBV19, the J gene TRBJ1-1; D remains unclear. Trimming removed 4 bases from V and 5 bases from J, with 14 bases in between. The CDR3 spans 14 residues. CDR1 is LNHDA, CDR2 SQIVND, per germline (reference sequence). The CDR3 protein is CASSNEGSGTEAFF. As DNA, the CDR3 is TGTGCCAGTAGTAACGAGGGTTCGGGGACTGAAGCTTTCTTT.

This rearrangement joins TRBV19 to TRBJ1-1; TRBD1 is a possible D gene (5 bases). Germline CDR1 is LNHDA and CDR2 is SQIVND (reference sequence). Trimming removed 3 bases at V and 5 bases at J, with 13 bases between. The CDR3 runs 14 residues. CDR3 DNA sequence: TGTGCCAGTAGTATTAGTGGGGGTTTAACTGAAGCTTTCTTT. It translates to CASSISGGLTEAFF.

The gene calls are TRBV2 and TRBJ2-7; D perhaps matches TRBD1 (8 bases). The CDR3 contains 14 residues. CDR1 is SNHLY and CDR2 is FYNNEI in the germline V gene. The V end lost 4 bases, the J end lost 7 bases, and 17 bases lay between the germline ends. CDR3: CASSAGGTGGEQYF. CDR3 DNA sequence: TGTGCCAGCAGTGCCGGGGGGACAGGCGGGGAGCAGTACTTC.

This clone has ten or more counts. The gene calls are TRBV2 and TRBJ2-3; D uncertain. This CDR3 spans 15 amino acids. Germline loops: CDR1 SNHLY, CDR2 FYNNEI. V gave up 4 bases and J gave up 0 bases, with 11 bases separating them. The CDR3 spells CASSAEPTSTDTQYF. Written as DNA, the CDR3 is TGTGCCAGCAGTGCCGAACCGACTAGCACAGATACGCAGTATTTT.

J is TRBJ2-3 and V is TRBV10-2; D might be TRBD2 (7 bases). Trimming took off 3 bases at V and 3 bases at J, with 16 bases between the two ends. The CDR3 length is 16 residues. CDR1 and CDR2 (germline): WSHSY, SAAADI. The CDR3 sequence is CASSEQGAGLTDTQYF. In nucleotides, the CDR3 is TGCGCCAGCAGTGAACAGGGAGCGGGGTTGACAGATACGCAGTATTTT.

J is TRBJ1-5 and V is TRBV23-1; unclear D gene. TRBV23-1 is marked as an open reading frame, function uncertain. The CDR3 is made up of 14 amino acids. V gave up 4 bases and J gave up 4 bases, with 11 bases separating them. The CDR3 sequence: CASSLSFRNQPQHF. The CDR3 DNA follows: TGCGCCAGCAGTCTGTCTTTCCGTAATCAGCCCCAGCATTTT.

The chain employs TRBV4-1 and TRBJ1-4; D gene unclear. CDR3 length: 15 residues. Germline values: CDR1 MGHRA, CDR2 YSYEKL. With 4 bases removed from V and 0 bases from J, the gap between germline ends came to 9 bases. CDR3 amino acids: CASSLRAATNEKLFF. For the CDR3, the DNA is TGCGCCAGCAGCCTCCGGGCAGCAACTAATGAAAAACTGTTTTTT.

The J gene is TRBJ2-5, the V gene TRBV11-2; D remains unclear. The CDR3 covers 14 residues. Germline V gives CDR1 SGHAT, CDR2 FQNNGV. Trimming stripped 2 bases from V and 5 bases from J, with 12 bases between. CDR3 region: CASSLYGRFETQYF. The CDR3 DNA reads TGTGCCAGCAGCTTATACGGCAGGTTCGAGACCCAGTACTTC.

This clone occurred a few times. The V gene is TRBV6-5, the J gene TRBJ1-4; D perhaps matches TRBD1 (5 bases). The CDR3 covers 14 residues. Looked up from germline, CDR1 is MNHEY and CDR2 is SVGAGI. Trimming removed 4 bases at V and 8 bases at J, with 14 bases between. CDR3 sequence: CASSSGRLGEKLFF. In DNA, the CDR3 is TGTGCCAGCAGTTCAGGGAGGTTAGGAGAAAAACTGTTTTTT.

The chain uses TRBV10-1 and TRBJ2-1; no reliable D call. This CDR3 has 14 amino acids. From germline, CDR1 is WNHNN and CDR2 SYGVQD (reference sequence). V was shortened by 1 base and J by 5 bases, with 9 bases between the two germline ends. CDR3 sequence reads: CASSEYRSDNEQFF. In DNA form, the CDR3 reads TGCGCCAGCAGTGAGTACCGGAGTGACAATGAGCAGTTCTTC.

The J gene is TRBJ2-2, the V gene TRBV19; 8 nucleotides match TRBD2. CDR1 is LNHDA, CDR2 SQIVND, per germline (reference sequence). Trimming cost V 6 bases and J 5 bases; bases outside gene matches: 8. The CDR3 consists of 15 residues. CDR3 nucleotide sequence: TGTGCCAGTAGCAGGAGCGGGAGCCGGACCGGGGAGCTGTTTTTT. Residues: CASSRSGSRTGELFF.